This T cell receptor beta chain derives from a study of blood T cell repertoires in COVID-19. The germline V gene encodes CDR1 SGDLS and CDR2 YYNGEE. The CDR3 is 17 residues long. V lost 2 bases and J lost 3; bases outside the gene matches: 7. Sequenced by immunoSEQ multiplex PCR; TCRdb stores in-frame clones only, minus some. The sample shows about 260,000 clones, around 87% of them seen only once. The sample comprised peripheral blood. The receptor was isolated from a woman between 40 and 55 years old who had recovered from COVID-19. The chain links TRBV9 to TRBJ2-3, with 12 bases aligning to TRBD2. CDR3 sequence: CASSVDWTSGATDTQYF. The DNA for the CDR3 is TGTGCCAGCAGCGTGGATTGGACTAGCGGGGCGACAGATACGCAGTATTTT.